The 22 T cell receptor beta chains presented below share a single source sample, sequenced in a study of T cell responses to AZD1222 COVID-19 vaccine. TCRdb's table, derived via immunoSEQ multiplex PCR, lists solely in-frame clones and lacks some. The table lists about 140,000 clones, with approximately 2% in the top ten. Material for sequencing was peripheral blood. All receptors come from an adult in good health.

This chain connects TRBV7-9 to TRBJ2-1; 7 nucleotides match TRBD1. With V trimmed by 1 base and J by 4 bases, 4 bases remained unmatched. The germline V gene encodes CDR1 SEHNR and CDR2 FQNEAQ (reference sequence). The CDR3 totals 15 residues. CDR3 in amino acids: CASSLVRGRYNEQFF. The CDR3 DNA reads TGTGCCAGCAGCTTAGTTAGGGGGCGGTACAATGAGCAGTTCTTC.

The gene calls are TRBV9 and TRBJ1-1; a possible D gene is TRBD1 (6 bases). Trimming cost V 0 bases and J 7 bases, with 13 bases left between them. Per germline, CDR1 SGDLS and CDR2 YYNGEE. The CDR3 is made up of 14 amino acids. The CDR3 protein is CASSVAVQGYEAFF. Here the CDR3 DNA reads TGTGCCAGCAGCGTAGCGGTCCAGGGGTATGAAGCTTTCTTT.

The V call is TRBV18, the J call TRBJ2-7; D possibly corresponds to TRBD2 (5 bases). The CDR3 contains 15 residues. CDR1 and CDR2 from the germline V gene are KGHSH and LQKENI. Trimming pared 3 bases from V and 6 bases from J, leaving 18 bases between. The CDR3 is CASSPIETEGGEQYF. The DNA for the CDR3 is TGTGCCAGCTCACCCATCGAGACCGAGGGCGGCGAGCAGTACTTC. Full variable domain (missing parts from reference TRBV18 and TRBJ2-7): NAGVMQNPRHLVRRRGQEARLRCSPMKGHSHVYWYRQLPEEGLKFMVYLQKENIIDESGMPKERFSAEFPKEGPSILRIQQVVRGDSAAYFCASSPIETEGGEQYFGPGTRLTVT.

The chain has TRBV12-3 or TRBV12-4 and TRBJ2-3; D is unresolved. Trimming cost V 3 bases and J 1 base, with 5 bases left between them. CDR3 length: 13 amino acids. CDR3 loop: CASSFRGTDTQYF. The CDR3, as DNA: TGTGCCAGCAGTTTCCGTGGCACAGATACGCAGTATTTT.

The chain couples TRBV19 to TRBJ1-2; no firm D call. CDR3 length equals 12 residues. V was trimmed by 3 bases and J by 7 bases, leaving 9 bases between them. The germline CDR1 and CDR2 sequences are LNHDA and SQIVND (reference sequence). The CDR3 protein is CASSMLGGGYTF. DNA of the CDR3: TGTGCCAGTAGTATGCTTGGTGGTGGCTACACCTTC. Based on the CDR3 plus reference TRBV19 and TRBJ1-2, the full variable domain is DGGITQSPKYLFRKEGQNVTLSCEQNLNHDAMYWYRQDPGQGLRLIYYSQIVNDFQKGDIAEGYSVSREKKESFPLTVTSAQKNPTAFYLCASSMLGGGYTFGSGTRLTVV.

This chain joins TRBV19 and TRBJ2-1; 7 bases fit TRBD2. The CDR3 sequence is 16 residues long. Germline loops: CDR1 LNHDA, CDR2 SQIVND (reference sequence). Losses at the gene ends were 0 bases for V and 4 bases for J; bases not matched to a gene: 6. CDR3 nucleotide sequence: TGTGCCAGTAGTATAGAGGGGGGGGTAGGTTACAATGAGCAGTTCTTC. The encoded protein is CASSIEGGVGYNEQFF.

J is TRBJ1-4 and V is TRBV4-1; the D is unclear. The CDR3 runs 18 residues. Germline-derived CDR1 and CDR2 are MGHRA and YSYEKL. V lost 4 bases to trimming and J lost 0 bases, with 18 bases between them. CDR3: CASSPYTIRDSTNEKLFF. DNA for the CDR3: TGCGCCAGCAGCCCCTACACGATCCGCGACTCAACTAATGAAAAACTGTTTTTT.

The CDR3 protein is CASSFKIPYEQYF. The CDR3 coding sequence is TGTGCCAGCAGTTTTAAGATACCCTACGAGCAGTACTTC. The chain employs TRBV28 and TRBJ2-7; no reliable D call. Germline V gene data show CDR1 as MDHEN and CDR2 as SYDVKM. V was shortened by 3 bases and J by 2 bases, with 8 bases between the two germline ends. The CDR3 loop spans 13 amino acids. The whole variable domain, remainder taken from reference TRBV28 and TRBJ2-7, is DVKVTQSSRYLVKRTGEKVFLECVQDMDHENMFWYRQDPGLGLRLIYFSYDVKMKEKGDIPEGYSVSREKKERFSLILESASTNQTSMYLCASSFKIPYEQYFGPGTRLTVT.

The rearrangement joins TRBV12-3 or TRBV12-4 to TRBJ2-5; D perhaps matches TRBD1 (5 bases). Trimming took 5 bases from V and 7 from J, leaving 14 bases between them. This CDR3 has 13 residues. The CDR3 sequence: CASSPRPRGTQYF. The CDR3 DNA reads as TGTGCCAGCAGTCCCCGGCCTAGGGGGACCCAGTACTTC.

The chain joins TRBV27 to TRBJ2-7; either TRBD1 or TRBD2 may fit D (5 bases each). Germline assignment: CDR1 MNHEY and CDR2 SMNVEV (reference sequence). The CDR3 contains 16 residues. With 5 bases removed from V and 3 bases from J, the gap between germline ends came to 20 bases. The CDR3 spells CASSHFIGDPFYEQYF. The CDR3 DNA sequence: TGTGCCAGCAGTCACTTCATAGGGGACCCCTTCTACGAGCAGTACTTC.

V gene TRBV7-9 combines with J gene TRBJ1-1; a possible D gene is TRBD1 (5 bases). This CDR3 comprises 12 residues. Germline V gene data show CDR1 as SEHNR and CDR2 as FQNEAQ (reference sequence). Trimming stripped 7 bases from V and 11 bases from J, with 17 bases between. The CDR3 nucleotides are TGTGCCAGCACGGGAGGGGTAACCGAGGCTTTCTTT. Translated, it gives CASTGGVTEAFF.

The rearrangement uses TRBV29-1 and TRBJ1-4; D is perhaps TRBD1 (6 bases). The CDR3 has 15 residues. Trimming left V 1 base short and J 7 bases short, with 16 bases between. CDR1 is SQVTM and CDR2 is ANQGSEA in the germline V gene. The CDR3 loop reads CSVEVSGGSGEKLFF. In nucleotides, the CDR3 is TGCAGCGTTGAAGTTTCGGGGGGCAGCGGTGAAAAACTGTTTTTT.

The chain carries TRBV11-3 and TRBJ2-1, with D possibly matching TRBD2 (5 bases). The germline V and J ends were trimmed by 5 bases and 5 bases, with 13 bases remaining between them. This CDR3 spans 14 amino acids. The V gene's germline CDR1 is SGHNT and CDR2 YENEEA. CDR3 nucleotides: TGTGCCAGCAGCCCCAGAGGGCCTAACAATGAGCAGTTCTTC. It yields the protein CASSPRGPNNEQFF.

The chain combines TRBV19 with TRBJ1-4; a weak D match, TRBD1 (6 bases). Trimming took 5 bases from V and 8 from J, leaving 15 bases between them. Germline-derived CDR1 and CDR2 are LNHDA and SQIVND (reference sequence). The CDR3 has 14 residues. The CDR3 loop is CASSDTGTVEKLFF. In DNA form, the CDR3 reads TGTGCCAGTAGTGACACAGGGACGGTAGAAAAACTGTTTTTT.

CDR3 sequence (DNA): TGTGCCAGCAGTTTAACAAGGGAGAACTATGGCTACACCTTC. Protein sequence: CASSLTRENYGYTF. The chain carries TRBV27 and TRBJ1-2, with no clear D. V lost 2 bases and J lost 2, with 9 bases in between. Germline assignment: CDR1 MNHEY and CDR2 SMNVEV (reference sequence). This CDR3 is built from 14 residues.

The chain is built from TRBV5-1 and TRBJ1-1, with TRBD1 matching over 8 bases. The germline gives CDR1 SGHRS, CDR2 YFSETQ. This CDR3 is 15 amino acids long. V lost 0 bases and J lost 7; bases outside the gene matches: 8. The CDR3 bases are TGCGCCAGCAGCTTGGGGCAGGGGGCAAACGGTGAAGCTTTCTTT. It codes for CASSLGQGANGEAFF.

The V gene is TRBV25-1, the J gene TRBJ1-5, with D hard to call. This CDR3 has 15 residues. In germline, CDR1 is MGHDK, CDR2 SYGVNS. V lost 4 bases, J lost 0 bases, and 10 bases lay in between. CDR3 amino acids: CASSVGQDSNQPQHF. The CDR3 region has the DNA TGTGCCAGCAGTGTAGGGCAGGATAGCAATCAGCCCCAGCATTTT.

This chain joins TRBV29-1 and TRBJ1-4; tentative D call: TRBD1 (5 bases). This CDR3 comprises 13 residues. Trimming took off 4 bases at V and 3 bases at J, with 9 bases between the two ends. From germline, CDR1 is SQVTM and CDR2 ANQGSEA. CDR3 residues: CSVGRGPNEKLFF. In DNA, the CDR3 is TGCAGCGTTGGGAGGGGTCCTAATGAAAAACTGTTTTTT. The full variable domain, in which reference TRBV29-1 and TRBJ1-4 provide the parts outside the CDR3, is SAVISQKPSRDICQRGTSLTIQCQVDSQVTMMFWYRQQPGQSLTLIATANQGSEATYESGFVIDKFPISRPNLTFSTLTVSNMSPEDSSIYLCSVGRGPNEKLFFGSGTQLSVL.

The V call is TRBV6-5, the J call TRBJ1-2; the match to TRBD1 covers 8 bases. The CDR3 sequence is 12 residues long. Germline loops: CDR1 MNHEY, CDR2 SVGAGI. Losses at the gene ends were 6 bases for V and 5 bases for J; bases not matched to a gene: 2. CDR3 sequence: CASRTGGYGYTF. The CDR3 DNA is TGTGCCAGCAGAACAGGGGGTTATGGCTACACCTTC.

V gene TRBV19 combines with J gene TRBJ2-5; no firm D call. V lost 6 bases and J 1 base, leaving 9 bases between the germline ends. The germline gives CDR1 LNHDA, CDR2 SQIVND (reference sequence). The CDR3 is made up of 13 amino acids. CDR3 nucleotides: TGTGCCAGTAGCGGTGGTCGCCAAGAGACCCAGTACTTC. It is translated as CASSGGRQETQYF.

The chain joins TRBV28 to TRBJ2-5, with unresolved D. Germline assignment: CDR1 MDHEN and CDR2 SYDVKM. V lost 3 bases to trimming and J lost 9 bases, with 14 bases between them. The CDR3 is made up of 13 amino acids. The CDR3 bases are TGTGCCAGCAGTTTCCCTGTTCTGAAAGCCCAGTACTTC. As protein: CASSFPVLKAQYF.

This rearrangement joins TRBV6-5 to TRBJ1-2; D is ambiguous. The V end was cut by 6 bases, the J end by 5 bases, with 19 bases between. CDR3 length: 15 amino acids. Germline CDR1 MNHEY, CDR2 SVGAGI. DNA of the CDR3: TGTGCCAGCAGGCCCCCTGGCGGGGAAGTATATGGCTACACCTTC. As protein: CASRPPGGEVYGYTF.